The 17 T cell receptor beta chains reported below all come from one sample, sequenced in a study of T-cell reconstitution after alpha-beta-depleted transplantation in children. The TCRbeta library incorporated unique molecular identifiers. TCRdb re-analysed the PCR reads in MiXCR, keeping a single row per CDR3 protein. This table holds some 450,000 distinct CDR3 sequences, roughly 44% found once. Material: PBMCs, obtained before TCRalphabeta/CD19-depleted stem cell transplant. The origin of the receptors is a girl aged 2 to 10 with aplastic anemia, due to receive a stem cell transplant.

This chain links TRBV5-2 with TRBJ2-7; the table's TRBD1 call for D was not verified on the DNA. TRBV5-2 is a documented pseudogene. There are 17 residues in the CDR3. The CDR3 sequence: CARGPRPSCLFSYEQYF. The CDR3 DNA is TGTGCCAGGGGCCCCCGGCCCAGCTGCCTTTTCTCCTACGAGCAGTACTTC.

CDR3 nucleotide sequence: TGCGCCAGCAGCCAAGAGACTAGCGGGAGGGCAGATACGCAGTATTTT. It translates to CASSQETSGRADTQYF. The chain combines TRBV4-3 with TRBJ2-3, with 14 bases aligning to TRBD2. V was pared by 0 bases and J by 4 bases, with 0 bases of the junction left unmatched. The CDR3 contains 16 residues. The germline CDR1 and CDR2 sequences are LGHNA and YSLEER.

This clonotype was seen repeatedly, ten times or more. The chain has TRBV7-2 and TRBJ2-1; D is perhaps TRBD2 (5 bases). The germline V gene encodes CDR1 SGHTA and CDR2 FQGNSA. V gave up 3 bases and J gave up 10 bases, with 22 bases separating them. The CDR3 loop spans 16 amino acids. CDR3 bases: TGTGCCAGCAGCTTCGCCGCTAGCTCACGCCTCGCGGAGCAGTTCTTC. It is translated as CASSFAASSRLAEQFF.

The sample holds many counts of this clonotype. This chain uses TRBV12-3 or TRBV12-4 with TRBJ2-3; TRBD2 agrees at 8 bases. The ends lost 6 bases at V and 5 bases at J; junction bases unmatched: 10. CDR3 length: 15 amino acids. Written as DNA, the CDR3 is TGTGCCAGCAGAAAAAGCGGGAGCGGCGGAGATACGCAGTATTTT. Encoded protein: CASRKSGSGGDTQYF.

This rearrangement joins TRBV6-1 to TRBJ2-1, with TRBD2 identical over 9 bases. The junction had 6 bases not matched to a gene; V was cut back by 6 bases and J by 0 bases. The CDR3 sequence is 16 residues long. The germline V gene encodes CDR1 MNHNS and CDR2 SASEGT. For the CDR3, the DNA is TGTGCCAGCAGCCGTCCGACTAGCGGCTCCTACAATGAGCAGTTCTTC. The encoded protein is CASSRPTSGSYNEQFF.

This clonotype was seen more than once but under ten times. This rearrangement joins TRBV20-1 to TRBJ2-7, with 9 bases that match TRBD2. With V trimmed by 2 bases and J by 5 bases, 13 bases remained unmatched. Germline assignment: CDR1 DFQATT and CDR2 SNEGSKA (reference sequence). The CDR3 spans 16 residues. CDR3 in amino acids: CSARTGWGGGADEQYF. DNA for the CDR3: TGCAGTGCTAGAACCGGCTGGGGCGGGGGGGCTGACGAGCAGTACTTC.

The rearrangement links TRBV15 to TRBJ2-5; 10 bases map to TRBD2. From germline, CDR1 is LNHNV and CDR2 YYDKDF (reference sequence). The CDR3 sequence is 18 residues long. With V trimmed by 0 bases and J by 2 bases, 9 bases remained unmatched. CDR3 DNA: TGTGCCACCAGCAGAGATCGGGGGTCTAGCGGGAGACAAGAGACCCAGTACTTC. Translating gives CATSRDRGSSGRQETQYF.

This chain connects TRBV5-5 to TRBJ2-1; 8 nucleotides align to TRBD2. Germline V lookup: CDR1 SGHKS, CDR2 YYEKEE (reference sequence). The ends lost 3 bases at V and 5 bases at J; junction bases unmatched: 10. The CDR3 contains 16 residues. CDR3 region: CASSYFQREYDNEQFF. CDR3 DNA sequence: TGTGCCAGCAGCTACTTCCAGCGGGAGTACGACAATGAGCAGTTCTTC. Drawing the rest from reference TRBV5-5 and TRBJ2-1, the complete variable domain is DAGVTQSPTHLIKTRGQQVTLRCSPISGHKSVSWYQQVLGQGPQFIFQYYEKEERGRGNFPDRFSARQFPNYSSELNVNALLLGDSALYLCASSYFQREYDNEQFFGPGTRLTVL.

The chain uses TRBV7-6 and TRBJ2-1, with TRBD2 matching 13 bases. This CDR3 has 16 amino acids. Germline CDR1 SGHVS, CDR2 FNYEAQ. J was trimmed by 2 bases and V by 4 bases; bases with no gene match: 2. Written as DNA, the CDR3 is TGTGCCAGCAGCTGGGGGACTAGCGGGGCCTACAATGAGCAGTTCTTC. Amino acid sequence: CASSWGTSGAYNEQFF.

This clonotype was counted a few times. This chain joins TRBV11-3 and TRBJ2-2; 11 nucleotides line up with TRBD2. This CDR3 has 15 amino acids. Germline assignment: CDR1 SGHNT and CDR2 YENEEA. V lost 6 bases to trimming and J lost 4 bases; unmatched junction nucleotides: 4. The CDR3 nucleotides are TGTGCCAGCAGTACTAGCGGGAGTCCCACCGGGGAGCTGTTTTTT. This codes for CASSTSGSPTGELFF.

The chain couples TRBV6-1 to TRBJ2-3, with 13 bases aligning to TRBD2. The germline V gene has CDR1 MNHNS and CDR2 SASEGT. V lost 6 bases, J lost 7 bases, and 7 bases stayed unmatched. The CDR3 covers 15 residues. CDR3 nucleotide sequence: TGTGCCAGCAGCCCGACTAGCGGGAGGCGAAATACGCAGTATTTT. This encodes CASSPTSGRRNTQYF.

V is TRBV20-1 and J is TRBJ2-4; D gene ambiguous. Germline loops: CDR1 DFQATT, CDR2 SNEGSKA (reference sequence). V was cut by 6 bases and J by 5 bases, with 20 bases left in between. This CDR3 contains 15 residues. The CDR3 is CSASQLTPFENIQYF. The CDR3 nucleotides read TGCAGTGCCTCCCAATTAACACCCTTCGAAAACATTCAGTACTTC.

The chain joins TRBV12-3 or TRBV12-4 to TRBJ2-3; 8 nucleotides match TRBD1. This CDR3 comprises 15 residues. V shed 4 bases and J 3 bases; nucleotides not matched to a gene: 6. Here the CDR3 DNA reads TGTGCCAGCAGTTACCGGACAGGGTGGACAGATACGCAGTATTTT. Translating it yields CASSYRTGWTDTQYF.

This clonotype appeared many times. The gene calls are TRBV20-1 and TRBJ1-2; 9 bases line up with TRBD1. CDR1 and CDR2 from the germline V gene are DFQATT and SNEGSKA (reference sequence). V trimming: 3 bases; J trimming: 2 bases; junction bases outside the gene matches: 1. This CDR3 is 13 amino acids long. CDR3 sequence: CSASGQGNYGYTF. In DNA, the CDR3 is TGCAGTGCTAGTGGACAGGGGAACTATGGCTACACCTTC.

The V gene is TRBV15, the J gene TRBJ2-7; possibly TRBD1 or TRBD2 for D (5 bases each). CDR1 is LNHNV and CDR2 is YYDKDF in the germline V gene (reference sequence). The CDR3 loop spans 18 amino acids. The V gene lost 1 base and the J gene lost 3 bases, with 22 bases spanning the gap. In nucleotides, the CDR3 is TGTGCCACCAGCAGAGGAGGGACCTATAGGGAGTCCAACTACGAGCAGTACTTC. Protein product: CATSRGGTYRESNYEQYF.

The V gene is TRBV28, the J gene TRBJ2-3; TRBD2 matches at 7 bases. This CDR3 is 15 amino acids long. The germline CDR1 and CDR2 sequences are MDHEN and SYDVKM. The junction had 7 bases not matched to a gene; V was cut back by 2 bases and J by 5 bases. This CDR3 reads CASSLGSGLRDTQYF. The CDR3 DNA reads as TGTGCCAGCAGTTTAGGTAGCGGGCTTAGAGATACGCAGTATTTT.

This chain uses TRBV20-1 with TRBJ2-7, with D perhaps matching TRBD2 (5 bases). Germline V gene lookup returns CDR1 DFQATT and CDR2 SNEGSKA (reference sequence). The CDR3 spans 13 residues. Trimming removed 4 bases at V and 7 bases at J, with 17 bases between. The CDR3 region is CSATARRLEEQYF. The CDR3 region has the DNA TGCAGTGCTACCGCTAGGAGGCTAGAGGAGCAGTACTTC.